The 20 T cell receptor beta chains given below trace back to one sample, sequenced in a study of neurological immune-mediated disorders. TCRdb used MiXCR to reprocess the 5' RACE reads, holding one entry per CDR3 protein. The sample has about 62,000 distinct CDR3 sequences, around 4.8% seen once; the top ten hold 3.4%. Sequencing was done on a sample of PBMCs. These receptor sequences come from a woman aged 50 to 60 with multiple sclerosis.

This clonotype showed up many times. This sequence joins TRBV7-8 and TRBJ1-2, with TRBD1 as a possible D gene (5 bases). In germline, CDR1 is SGHVS, CDR2 FQNEAQ. V was clipped by 5 bases and J by 6 bases, with 13 bases between them. This CDR3 spans 13 amino acids. The CDR3 loop is CASSQGPGHGYTF. The CDR3 region has the DNA TGTGCCAGCAGCCAGGGCCCAGGGCATGGCTACACCTTC.

This clonotype was counted ten times or more. J is TRBJ2-1 and V is TRBV20-1, with 10 bases that match TRBD2. Germline values: CDR1 DFQATT, CDR2 SNEGSKA (reference sequence). Unmatched junction bases numbered 10, after V lost 4 bases and J lost 10 bases. The CDR3 totals 14 residues. In nucleotides, the CDR3 is TGCAGTGCTATAACTAGCGGGGAGCAAGGAGAGCAGTTCTTC. The encoded protein is CSAITSGEQGEQFF.

There are many counts of this clonotype. V is TRBV11-1 and J is TRBJ2-5, with 7 bases that match TRBD1. Per germline, CDR1 SGHAT and CDR2 FQDESV (reference sequence). The CDR3 spans 14 residues. V was pared by 5 bases and J by 1 base, with 4 bases of the junction left unmatched. CDR3: CASSPGTVQETQYF. CDR3 DNA: TGTGCCAGCAGCCCAGGGACAGTCCAAGAGACCCAGTACTTC.

The V gene is TRBV5-1, the J gene TRBJ1-2; D is unclear. The CDR3 runs 14 residues. V shed 0 bases and J shed 2 bases, with 8 bases lying between them. The germline gives CDR1 SGHRS, CDR2 YFSETQ. CDR3 in DNA: TGCGCCAGCAGCTTGGTGCCGGAGAACTATGGCTACACCTTC. Translated: CASSLVPENYGYTF.

This clonotype was counted ten times or more. The rearrangement links TRBV20-1 to TRBJ2-5, with D perhaps TRBD2 (5 bases). Germline CDR1 and CDR2: DFQATT and SNEGSKA (reference sequence). V was cut by 1 base and J by 5 bases, with 5 bases left in between. This CDR3 has 11 amino acids. In DNA, the CDR3 is TGCAGTGCTAGAGGCGGGGAGACCCAGTACTTC. It is translated as CSARGGETQYF.

The chain is built from TRBV12-3 or TRBV12-4 and TRBJ2-3; no clear D. The CDR3 is 13 amino acids. V was clipped by 6 bases and J by 1 base, with 8 bases between them. DNA of the CDR3: TGTGCCAGCAGCCCCACGGGCACAGATACGCAGTATTTT. Translated, it gives CASSPTGTDTQYF.

This clonotype has at least ten counts. The rearrangement links TRBV27 to TRBJ2-7; D is undetermined. The V gene lost 7 bases and the J gene lost 1 base, with 14 bases spanning the gap. CDR3 size: 14 residues. Germline V gives CDR1 MNHEY, CDR2 SMNVEV (reference sequence). CDR3 sequence: CASKVGVPSYEQYF. The CDR3 nucleotides are TGTGCCAGCAAAGTAGGAGTCCCTTCCTACGAGCAGTACTTC.

At least ten counts were recorded for this clonotype. The chain recombines TRBV19 with TRBJ1-1; D may be TRBD1 (5 bases). Germline CDR1 is LNHDA and CDR2 is SQIVND (reference sequence). The CDR3 covers 16 residues. The V and J ends lost 2 bases and 6 bases respectively, with 19 bases between them. The CDR3 sequence is CASSIWSGVSTPEAFF. The CDR3 DNA follows: TGTGCCAGTAGTATATGGTCGGGGGTAAGCACCCCTGAAGCTTTCTTT.

This clonotype has a count of ten or more. One junction end disagrees with the germline gene, perhaps due to a read error. V usage is TRBV7-7 and J usage is TRBJ2-1, with D perhaps matching TRBD1 (6 bases). CDR3 size: 15 residues. Germline lookup yields CDR1 SSHAT and CDR2 FNYEAQ (reference sequence). In DNA, the CDR3 is TGTGCTAGCAGTCGGGTGGGGGCAGAGTACAATGAGCAGTTCTTC. Protein sequence: CASSRVGAEYNEQFF.

This clonotype showed up many times. The chain links TRBV5-1 to TRBJ1-6; tentatively, D is TRBD1 (5 bases). V lost 3 bases and J lost 10, with 8 bases in between. The CDR3 has 12 amino acids. Germline V gene lookup returns CDR1 SGHRS and CDR2 YFSETQ. CDR3 nucleotide sequence: TGCGCCAGCAGCTGGGGCGGGTCACCCCTCCACTTT. Amino acid sequence: CASSWGGSPLHF. Using reference TRBV5-1 and TRBJ1-6 for the parts outside the CDR3, the full variable domain is KAGVTQTPRYLIKTRGQQVTLSCSPISGHRSVSWYQQTPGQGLQFLFEYFSETQRNKGNFPGRFSGRQFSNSRSEMNVSTLELGDSALYLCASSWGGSPLHFGNGTRLTVT.

This clonotype was seen ten or more times. This rearrangement joins TRBV20-1 to TRBJ2-3; D not certain. Germline CDR1 is DFQATT and CDR2 is SNEGSKA (reference sequence). This CDR3 has 13 amino acids. V was clipped by 3 bases and J by 7 bases, with 14 bases between them. The CDR3 DNA follows: TGCAGTGCTAGTATTCCACAACCTCATACGCAGTATTTT. Its protein product is CSASIPQPHTQYF.

This clonotype was detected ten times or more. The gene calls are TRBV5-1 and TRBJ2-3; maybe TRBD2 (6 bases). This CDR3 has 15 residues. Germline V gene data show CDR1 as SGHRS and CDR2 as YFSETQ. Trimming stripped 1 base from V and 1 base from J, with 10 bases between. The CDR3 is CASSLSPGGTDTQYF. The CDR3 DNA reads as TGCGCCAGCAGCTTGTCGCCGGGGGGCACAGATACGCAGTATTTT.

The chain couples TRBV14 to TRBJ2-4, with D possibly TRBD2 on 6 matching bases. V was pared by 3 bases and J by 7 bases, with 7 bases between. The CDR3 length is 12 residues. Germline values: CDR1 SGHDN, CDR2 FVKESK. CDR3 region: CASSHGGNIQYF. The CDR3 nucleotides read TGTGCCAGCAGCCACGGAGGGAACATTCAGTACTTC.

This clonotype came up many times. The rearrangement links TRBV5-6 to TRBJ2-2; no clear D. Germline V gene data show CDR1 as SGHDT and CDR2 as YYEEEE. This CDR3 comprises 14 residues. With 5 bases removed from V and 7 bases from J, the gap between germline ends came to 15 bases. In DNA, the CDR3 is TGTGCCAGCAGTTCGATCGCTCGGATCGGGGAGCTGTTTTTT. Its translation is CASSSIARIGELFF.

This clonotype was counted only a few times. V gene TRBV24-1 combines with J gene TRBJ1-5; D is uncertain. The CDR3 runs to 15 residues. The germline V gene encodes CDR1 KGHDR and CDR2 SFDVKD. V dropped 4 bases and J dropped 3 bases, with 12 bases sitting between them. CDR3 loop: CATSDPTRDNQPQHF. As DNA, the CDR3 is TGTGCCACCAGTGACCCGACTCGCGACAATCAGCCCCAGCATTTT.

This clonotype has more than one count but fewer than ten. V and J are TRBV5-1 and TRBJ1-2; possible D gene TRBD1, 6 bases. The CDR3 consists of 14 residues. V was pared by 1 base and J by 3 bases, with 10 bases between. Per germline, CDR1 SGHRS and CDR2 YFSETQ. In nucleotides, the CDR3 is TGCGCCAGCAGCTTGTCAGGGGTGGACTATGGCTACACCTTC. Translated: CASSLSGVDYGYTF.

This clonotype was seen ten or more times. The J gene is TRBJ2-5, the V gene TRBV9; 9 bases agree with TRBD2. This CDR3 is built from 15 residues. Germline loops: CDR1 SGDLS, CDR2 YYNGEE. The J segment lost 5 bases and the V segment lost 3 bases, leaving 8 bases of the junction unmatched. CDR3 sequence reads: CASSEAPSGDETQYF. The CDR3 DNA reads TGTGCCAGCAGCGAAGCGCCTAGCGGGGATGAGACCCAGTACTTC.

This clonotype was seen more than once but under ten times. A much larger clone lies a single base off, so this may be a read error. The chain uses TRBV7-2 and TRBJ2-4; D remains unclear. Trimming took off 5 bases at V and 4 bases at J, with 15 bases between the two ends. Germline CDR1 and CDR2: SGHTA and FQGNSA. The CDR3 runs 15 residues. In DNA, the CDR3 is TGTGCCAGCAGCCGGGCTCCCAGAGAGAAAAACATTCAGTACTTC. Encoded protein: CASSRAPREKNIQYF.

This clonotype was seen many times. J is TRBJ2-3 and V is TRBV6-5; D possibly matches TRBD1 or TRBD2 (5 bases each). Germline CDR1 is MNHEY and CDR2 is SVGAGI. The CDR3 runs 16 residues. V was clipped by 7 bases and J by 6 bases, with 23 bases between them. Here the CDR3 reads CASTRSGTTPWDTQYF. CDR3 in DNA: TGTGCCAGCACCAGGTCCGGGACGACTCCTTGGGATACGCAGTATTTT.

At least ten counts were recorded for this clonotype. The rearrangement joins TRBV28 to TRBJ2-3, with D maybe TRBD2 (5 bases). CDR1 and CDR2 (germline): MDHEN, SYDVKM. This CDR3 contains 14 residues. The V gene lost 5 bases and the J gene lost 2 bases, with 11 bases spanning the gap. CDR3 nucleotide sequence: TGTGCCAGCAGTCAATCGGGGTTCACAGATACGCAGTATTTT. Protein: CASSQSGFTDTQYF. Complete variable domain (other parts from reference TRBV28 and TRBJ2-3): DVKVTQSSRYLVKRTGEKVFLECVQDMDHENMFWYRQDPGLGLRLIYFSYDVKMKEKGDIPEGYSVSREKKERFSLILESASTNQTSMYLCASSQSGFTDTQYFGPGTRLTVL.